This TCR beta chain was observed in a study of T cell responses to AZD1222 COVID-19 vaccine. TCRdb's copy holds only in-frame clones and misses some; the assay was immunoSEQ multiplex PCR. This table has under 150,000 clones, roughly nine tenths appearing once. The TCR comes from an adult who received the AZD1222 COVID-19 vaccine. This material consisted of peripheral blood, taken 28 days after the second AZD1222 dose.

The CDR3 nucleotides read TGTGCCAGCAGCCAAGACCCGGGAGTGGGCTACAATGAGCAGTTCTTC. It codes for CASSQDPGVGYNEQFF. V and J are TRBV4-2 and TRBJ2-1, with D perhaps TRBD2 (6 bases). Trimming cost V 0 bases and J 3 bases, with 12 bases left between them. CDR1 and CDR2 (germline): LGHNA, YNFKEQ. CDR3 length: 16 residues.